The T cell receptor beta chain described here comes from a study of human T cells and chemical hapten exposure. About the research overall: Once 0.01% DPC had been applied to the upper back by patch test, readings were taken at 6 days.

About this clonotype itself: Antigen: not known.

General study points: Among expanded TCRs, significantly more large CDR3 similarity clusters formed than among controls. Counts of TCRs expanded at PT1 correlated positively with patch test score.

This CDR3 spans 14 amino acids. V lost 1 base, J lost 6 bases, and 12 bases lay in between. Looked up from germline, CDR1 is GTSNPN and CDR2 is SVGIG (reference sequence). Indicated time point: pre-sensitization, week 0. Treatment specified: therapeutic diphenylcyclopropenone sensitization with weekly scalp DPC. Total RNA was isolated from unfractionated whole blood. TCRdb called the RACE reads again in MiXCR, with one record for every CDR3 protein. The sample holds more than 150,000 distinct CDR3 sequences, just under 30% seen once. The sequence derives from a woman aged 25-40 years with alopecia areata. Some clones in this sample may be carry-over from other donors' samples. The chain couples TRBV30 to TRBJ2-2, with D perhaps given as TRBD1 or TRBD2 (5 bases each). Sequencing used whole blood, obtained in connection with sensitization to the hapten diphenylcyclopropenone (DPC). CDR3 loop: CAWSGGVIAGELFF. CDR3 nucleotides: TGTGCCTGGAGTGGAGGGGTAATCGCCGGGGAGCTGTTTTTT.